A few counts support the clone carrying this T cell receptor beta chain. The CDR3 length is 17 residues. V lost 5 bases to trimming and J lost 2 bases; unmatched junction nucleotides: 17. Germline V CDR1 and CDR2: DFQATT, SNEGSKA (reference sequence). TCRdb recomputed calls from the RT-PCR reads with MiXCR, one row per CDR3 protein. The sample carries more than 850,000 distinct CDR3 sequences, about a sixth recorded once. The data stem from a study of patients and donors after allogeneic stem cell transplantation. The chain employs TRBV20-1 and TRBJ2-5; 7 bases fit TRBD2. The sample consisted of blood, either unsorted or a sorted T cell fraction (not recorded which). The source is a human donor who was either an allogeneic HSCT recipient or a stem cell or donor lymphocyte infusion donor (not recorded which). It is not recorded whose cells these are; they may come from a transplant donor. CDR3 DNA sequence: TGCAGTGCTGTTAAACATCCCCAACTAGCGTTTCAAGAGACCCAGTACTTC. Protein sequence: CSAVKHPQLAFQETQYF.